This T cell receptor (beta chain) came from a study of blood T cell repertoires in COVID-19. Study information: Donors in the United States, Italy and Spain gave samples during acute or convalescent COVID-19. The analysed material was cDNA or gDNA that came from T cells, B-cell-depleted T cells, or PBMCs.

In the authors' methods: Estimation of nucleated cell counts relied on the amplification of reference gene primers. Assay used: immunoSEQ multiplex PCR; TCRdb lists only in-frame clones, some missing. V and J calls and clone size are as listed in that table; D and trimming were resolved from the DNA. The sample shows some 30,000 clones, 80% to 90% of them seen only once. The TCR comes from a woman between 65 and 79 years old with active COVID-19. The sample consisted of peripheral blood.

CDR3 bases: TGTGCCAGCAGCTTGTGGGACAGGGGTTACACCGGGGAGCTGTTTTTT. Its translation is CASSLWDRGYTGELFF. The rearrangement uses TRBV5-4 and TRBJ2-2; 10 positions agree with TRBD1. Trimming took 1 base from V and 3 from J; bases not matched to a gene: 3. Per the germline V gene, CDR1 is SGHNT and CDR2 is YYREEE (reference sequence). This CDR3 is 16 amino acids long.